Listed below are T cell receptor beta chains from one sample, sequenced in a study of breast tumors, draining lymph nodes, adjacent tissues. TCRdb processed the multiplex PCR reads anew with MiXCR; each CDR3 protein has one entry. The repertoire includes tens of thousands of distinct CDR3 sequences, roughly 50% of them detected once, and roughly 20% sits in the top ten. The sample was breast tumor tissue. Receptors originate from a female donor with breast cancer. Some clones in this sample may be carry-over from other donors' samples. Both conserved end residues are part of each CDR3. D genes are given only for firm matches. The size entry is marked missing in some rows and otherwise reads once, few, many or a size class.

D | J | size | V | DNA | CDR3
TRBD1 | TRBJ2-2 | NA | TRBV12-3/TRBV12-4 | TGTGCCAGCAGTCCTTGGGACAGAGGGAACGGGGAGCTGTTTTTT | CASSPWDRGNGELFF
TRBD2 | TRBJ2-5 | NA | TRBV20-1 | TGCAGTGCTACGCGGGAGGTACAAGAGACCCAGTACTTC | CSATREVQETQYF
TRBD2 | TRBJ2-1 | NA | TRBV18 | TGTGCCAGCTCGTCTGGGCTAGCGGGAGGGCCCCGGTACAATGAGCAGTTCTTC | CASSSGLAGGPRYNEQFF
TRBD2 | TRBJ2-3 | many | TRBV20-1 | TGCAGTGCCATGCGGACTAGCAGTAGCACAGATACGCAGTATTTT | CSAMRTSSSTDTQYF
NA | TRBJ2-7 | NA | TRBV10-2 | TGCGCCACCTATCACATGGGCCACGAGCAGTACTTC | CATYHMGHEQYF
NA | TRBJ1-3 | NA | TRBV2 | TGTGCCGGAAGAACAGGGTCTGGAAACACCATATATTTT | CAGRTGSGNTIYF
TRBD2 | TRBJ2-1 | NA | TRBV20-1 | TGCAGTGCTAGAGTGGGAACGGGGGGATCTAATGAGCAGTTCTTC | CSARVGTGGSNEQFF
NA | TRBJ1-4 | few | TRBV7-9 | TGTGCCAGCAGCTTAGCGTCAGTCTTGAATGAAAAACTGTTTTTT | CASSLASVLNEKLFF
TRBD1 | TRBJ1-6 | NA | TRBV10-2 | TGCGCCAGCAGTAGGGGACAGGGGGCAGGATCACCCCTCCACTTT | CASSRGQGAGSPLHF
NA | TRBJ1-2 | large | TRBV7-2 | TGTGCCAGCAGCCTACAGCAACGGTTGTATGGCTACACCTTC | CASSLQQRLYGYTF
NA | TRBJ1-1 | NA | TRBV6-5 | TGTGCCAGCAGTTACGACTTTAGGGGGGGCGAAACTGAAGCTTTCTTT | CASSYDFRGGETEAFF
NA | TRBJ1-6 | many | TRBV30 | TGTGCCTGGAGTGCCGGAAATTCACCCCTCCACTTT | CAWSAGNSPLHF
NA | TRBJ2-1 | NA | TRBV7-6 | TGTGCCAGCAGCTTCAACAGCTACAATGAGCAGTTCTTC | CASSFNSYNEQFF
TRBD2 | TRBJ2-3 | many | TRBV4-1 | TGCGCCAGCAGCCAAGATCCACCGGGACTAGCGGGAGCGGCTGATACGCAGTATTTT | CASSQDPPGLAGAADTQYF
NA | TRBJ1-6 | NA | TRBV6-6 | TGTGCCAGCAGTTCCGGGACCTTTAATTCACCCCTCCACTTT | CASSSGTFNSPLHF
NA | TRBJ2-7 | few | TRBV7-9 | TGTGCCAGCAGCTTAGAGGGCTACGAGCAGCACTTC | CASSLEGYEQHF
NA | TRBJ1-4 | NA | TRBV7-2 | TGTGCCAGCAGCCAACGCGACGGGGGGCGAGATGAAAAACTGTTTTTT | CASSQRDGGRDEKLFF
NA | TRBJ2-7 | NA | TRBV10-3 | TGTGCCATCAGTGAGTCGAACGACGTGGCCTACGAGCAGTACTTC | CAISESNDVAYEQYF
NA | TRBJ1-2 | NA | TRBV20-1 | TGCAGTGCTGGCCGAAGCGGCTACACCTTC | CSAGRSGYTF
NA | TRBJ2-5 | many | TRBV6-2/TRBV6-3 | TGTGCCAGCAGTTACACTGGGGTCGGGGAGACCCAGTACTTC | CASSYTGVGETQYF
NA | TRBJ1-1 | NA | TRBV6-5 | TGTGCCAGCAGCCCCGTTCTGAAAAAAAGGTTCACTGAAGCTTTCTTT | CASSPVLKKRFTEAFF
NA | TRBJ2-1 | NA | TRBV5-5 | TGTGCCAGCAGCTTGGTACACCACAATGAGCAGTTCTTC | CASSLVHHNEQFF
NA | TRBJ2-5 | NA | TRBV20-1 | TGCAGCTCCCTGGGACCGATCGCACGAGAAGAGACCCAGTACTTC | CSSLGPIAREETQYF
NA | TRBJ1-2 | NA | TRBV20-1 | TGCAGTGCTTTTCAGGGGTTCCCCGACTATGGCTACACCTTC | CSAFQGFPDYGYTF
TRBD1 | TRBJ2-7 | few | TRBV20-1 | TGCAGTGCCGCAGGGGGCCTAACCTACGAGCAGTACTTC | CSAAGGLTYEQYF
TRBD2 | TRBJ2-1 | NA | TRBV20-1 | TGCAGTGCTAGAGATACTAGCGGGAGCCAGGGGGAGCAGTTCTTC | CSARDTSGSQGEQFF
NA | TRBJ1-1 | NA | TRBV5-1 | TGCGCCAGCAGCGGCGGGACTAGCGCCTCACCCTACAATGAAGCTTTCTTT | CASSGGTSASPYNEAFF
NA | TRBJ2-1 | many | TRBV7-2 | TGTGCCAGCAGCCCCAGGGGGGCCCCCAGTCAGTTCTTC | CASSPRGAPSQFF
TRBD1 | TRBJ1-5 | few | TRBV24-1 | TGTGCCACCAGGACCGGACAGGGAAATAGCAATCAGCCCCAGCATTTT | CATRTGQGNSNQPQHF
NA | TRBJ2-3 | many | TRBV7-9 | TGTGCCAGCAGTGTTGGATCCCCCACAGATACGCAGTATTTT | CASSVGSPTDTQYF
NA | TRBJ1-3 | NA | TRBV19 | TGTGCCAGCAGCCGGATAGGGGAGGGAAACACCATATATTTT | CASSRIGEGNTIYF
NA | TRBJ1-2 | NA | TRBV29-1 | TGCAGCGGCGATACAGGGAGCTATGGCTACACCTTC | CSGDTGSYGYTF
NA | TRBJ2-6 | NA | TRBV20-1 | TGCAGTGCTAGAAGGGCAGGGGACGGGGCCAACGTCCTGACTTTC | CSARRAGDGANVLTF
NA | TRBJ1-4 | NA | TRBV12-3/TRBV12-4 | TGTGCCAGCAGTGTTGGGGGCCCACTGTTTTTT | CASSVGGPLFF
NA | TRBJ1-2 | once | TRBV2 | TGTGCCAGCAGGGCTCGGGGCTACACCTTC | CASRARGYTF
NA | TRBJ2-7 | NA | TRBV6-6 | TGTGCCAGCAGTCACCCGCCCGGGACACCGCCCTACGAGCAGTACTTC | CASSHPPGTPPYEQYF
TRBD1 | TRBJ1-5 | NA | TRBV7-2 | TGTGCCAGCAGCTTGGTACAGGGGCAAGGTCAGCCCCAGCATTTT | CASSLVQGQGQPQHF
NA | TRBJ1-6 | few | TRBV4-1 | TGCGCCAGCAGCCAAGATTGGGCCGACAGCTCCTATAATTCACCCCTCCACTTT | CASSQDWADSSYNSPLHF
TRBD1 | TRBJ1-5 | NA | TRBV2 | TGTGCCAGCAGTGACAGGGGGGGCAATCAGCCCCAGCATTTT | CASSDRGGNQPQHF
TRBD2 | TRBJ2-1 | once | TRBV11-3 | TGTGCCAGCAGCCCCCATCGACTAGCGGCCTACAATGAGCAGTTCTTC | CASSPHRLAAYNEQFF
NA | TRBJ2-5 | many | TRBV7-2 | TGTGCCAGCAGCTTAAAAGGACGGGGGAGGAGCCAAGAGACCCAGTACTTC | CASSLKGRGRSQETQYF
NA | TRBJ2-5 | NA | TRBV13 | TGTGCCAGCAGCTACAGGGAGGGAGAGACCCAGTACTTC | CASSYREGETQYF
NA | TRBJ2-5 | few | TRBV5-1 | TGCGCCAGCAGCCCTGGGACGAACCAAGACACCCAGTACTTC | CASSPGTNQDTQYF
TRBD2 | TRBJ2-7 | NA | TRBV7-2 | TGTGCCAGCAGCTCTAGCGGGAGGAGCGAGCAGTACTTC | CASSSSGRSEQYF
NA | TRBJ1-4 | NA | TRBV12-3/TRBV12-4 | TGCGCCAGCAGTCCAAACAGGGTTGAAAAACTGTTTTTT | CASSPNRVEKLFF
NA | TRBJ1-4 | NA | TRBV5-5 | TGTGCCAGCGGCAAAGGGAACAATGGAGAAAAACTGTTTTTT | CASGKGNNGEKLFF
TRBD1 | TRBJ1-4 | many | TRBV19 | TGTGCCAGTAGTCCCCGACAGGGGGGCTCAGAAAAACTGTTTTTT | CASSPRQGGSEKLFF
NA | TRBJ2-2 | many | TRBV6-5 | TGTGCCAGCAGTCCCCCGGCCGCTATTAACACCGGGGAGCTGTTTTTT | CASSPPAAINTGELFF
TRBD1 | TRBJ2-5 | NA | TRBV2 | TGTGCCAGCAGTTTTGGACAGGGCGTAGAGACCCAGTACTTC | CASSFGQGVETQYF
TRBD1 | TRBJ2-7 | many | TRBV12-3/TRBV12-4 | TGTGCCAGCAGTCCAGGACAGGGGGCCTCCTACGAGCAGTACTTC | CASSPGQGASYEQYF
NA | TRBJ1-4 | NA | TRBV24-1 | TGTGCCACCAGTCCGGGAACTAATGAAAAACTGTTTTTT | CATSPGTNEKLFF
NA | TRBJ2-3 | many | TRBV6-6 | TGTGCCAGCAGTCACGGGCCGGGTATGGACACAGATACGCAGTATTTT | CASSHGPGMDTDTQYF
NA | TRBJ1-2 | NA | TRBV7-2 | TGTGCCAGCAGCTTGACCGGGGGGGGCTATGGCTACACCTTC | CASSLTGGGYGYTF
TRBD2 | TRBJ2-5 | once | TRBV20-1 | TGCGGTGCTAGGGTGGTTAGCGGGGGGGCGGAGACCCAGTACTTC | CGARVVSGGAETQYF